This is a list of T cell receptor beta chains from one sample in a study of T-cell reconstitution after alpha-beta-depleted transplantation in children. TCRdb reanalysed the PCR reads using MiXCR and keeps one entry per CDR3 protein. Of some 530,000 distinct CDR3 sequences in the sample, around 13% are singletons; the top ten hold 5% to 6%. The sequencing used PBMCs from the stem cell graft donor, collected from the stem cell graft. The receptors were sampled from a human donor who donated a stem cell graft to a child with combined immunodeficiency. Each CDR3 is given with its conserved first and last residue. The order of the fields is V gene, clone size, CDR3 length, J gene, D gene, CDR3 DNA, CDR3 protein. The D gene is left open where the match is weak. A row's size may be missing; if present it is once, few, many or a size class.

>TRBV25-1|few|14|TRBJ2-7|TRBD1
TGTGCCAGCAGTCGACAGGGAAGTCTAAACGAGCAGTACTTC
CASSRQGSLNEQYF
>TRBV5-5|NA|15|TRBJ2-1|NA
TGTGCCAGCAGCTTGTGGGAGCCCACTTCCAATGAGCAGTTCTTC
CASSLWEPTSNEQFF
>TRBV12-3/TRBV12-4|many|13|TRBJ1-1|TRBD1
TGTGCCAGCAGTTCACGGACAGGGGAGGGAGCTTTCTTT
CASSSRTGEGAFF
>TRBV6-7|NA|18|TRBJ2-3|NA
TGTGCCAGCAGTTCTAGAGACCGACAGGCTAAATCCACAGATACGCAGTATTTT
CASSSRDRQAKSTDTQYF
>TRBV20-1|NA|15|TRBJ1-1|NA
TGCAGTGCTAGATTGATCCTGGAGGTGAACACTGAAGCTTTCTTT
CSARLILEVNTEAFF
>TRBV5-1|few|15|TRBJ2-3|NA
TGCGCCAGCAGCAGGTTTGGGGGTAGCACAGATACGCAGTATTTT
CASSRFGGSTDTQYF
>TRBV4-3|few|14|TRBJ1-1|TRBD1
TGCGCCAGCAGCCAAGGGACAGGGGACACTGAAGCTTTCTTT
CASSQGTGDTEAFF
>TRBV10-3|few|14|TRBJ2-1|NA
TGTGCCATCAGTGTGAGCGACAGCTACAATGAGCAGTTCTTC
CAISVSDSYNEQFF
>TRBV5-1|few|15|TRBJ1-4|TRBD1
TGCGCCAGCAGCTTTACTGACAGGGGAGATGAAAAACTGTTTTTT
CASSFTDRGDEKLFF
>TRBV7-2|many|16|TRBJ1-1|NA
TGTGCCAGCAGCTTAGCTCTGGCCAGGGGGAACACTGAAGCTTTCTTT
CASSLALARGNTEAFF
>TRBV12-3/TRBV12-4|many|13|TRBJ2-7|NA
TGTGCCAGCAGTTTATTACAAACCTACGAGCAGTACTTC
CASSLLQTYEQYF
>TRBV9|NA|18|TRBJ2-7|NA
TGTGCCAGCAGCGGGAACCCAGGGGGACTCGCCGCGGGTTACGAGCAGTACTTC
CASSGNPGGLAAGYEQYF
>TRBV30|NA|14|TRBJ2-7|TRBD1
TGTGCCTGGAGTATGACAGGGGTCCTGAGCGAGCAGTACTTC
CAWSMTGVLSEQYF
>TRBV25-1|few|16|TRBJ2-5|TRBD2
TGTGCCAGCAGGAAATGGGGCGGGGGGTTCCAAGAGACCCAGTACTTC
CASRKWGGGFQETQYF
>TRBV6-1|few|14|TRBJ1-2|NA
TGTGCCAGCAGCTCCCCAAGTTCTTTTAATGGCTACACCTTC
CASSSPSSFNGYTF
>TRBV18|few|17|TRBJ2-1|NA
TGTGCCAGCTCACCACCTGGGTGGCAGGTATCCCACAATGAGCAGTTCTTC
CASSPPGWQVSHNEQFF
>TRBV7-2|many|15|TRBJ1-1|NA
TGTGCCAGCAGCCGTATTGGGGAGCTGAACACTGAAGCTTTCTTT
CASSRIGELNTEAFF
>TRBV12-3/TRBV12-4|many|16|TRBJ1-4|TRBD1
TGTGCCAGCAGCCGTGGGACAGGCGGCATTAATGAAAAACTGTTTTTT
CASSRGTGGINEKLFF
>TRBV7-2|NA|20|TRBJ2-6|NA
TGTGCCAGCAGCTCAACCTCCGGGACATGGGCCCTATCTGGGGCCAACGTCCTGACTTTC
CASSSTSGTWALSGANVLTF
>TRBV7-3|many|15|TRBJ2-2|NA
TGTGCCAGCAGCTTAGACAGTTCACCACCCGGGGAGCTGTTTTTT
CASSLDSSPPGELFF
>TRBV6-5|NA|14|TRBJ2-5|NA
TGTGCCAGCAGTTACTTCGACACTCAAGAGACCCAGTACTTC
CASSYFDTQETQYF
>TRBV6-5|many|15|TRBJ1-5|NA
TGTGCCAGCAGTTACGGCCAAGGAGGCAATCAGCCCCAGCATTTT
CASSYGQGGNQPQHF
>TRBV7-9|few|13|TRBJ2-5|NA
TGTGCCAGCAGCTTAGGGGGGATTCAGGCCCAGTACTTC
CASSLGGIQAQYF
>TRBV6-1|NA|11|TRBJ1-6|NA
TGTGCCAGCACCCTATCGGCACCCCTCCACTTT
CASTLSAPLHF
>TRBV4-3|NA|13|TRBJ2-7|NA
TGCGCCAGCAGCCAATTCAGGGGCTACGAGCAGTACTTC
CASSQFRGYEQYF
>TRBV7-9|few|14|TRBJ1-1|NA
TGTGCCAGCAGCTTAGGCAGCATGAACACTGAAGCTTTCTTT
CASSLGSMNTEAFF
>TRBV7-9|few|15|TRBJ1-4|NA
TGTGCCAGCAGCTTAAGTGTAGGGACTAATGAAAAACTGTTTTTT
CASSLSVGTNEKLFF
>TRBV12-3/TRBV12-4|many|14|TRBJ2-2|TRBD2
TGTGCCAGCAGTTTCGGGGGGAGTACCGGGGAGCTGTTTTTT
CASSFGGSTGELFF
>TRBV12-3/TRBV12-4|NA|19|TRBJ2-7|TRBD2
TGTGCCAGCAGTTTAGCCGTCCGAAGGGGACTAGCGGGGGCCTACGAGCAGTACTTC
CASSLAVRRGLAGAYEQYF
>TRBV10-3|many|13|TRBJ1-1|TRBD1
TGTGCCTCAAACAGGGGCCCGAACACTGAAGCTTTCTTT
CASNRGPNTEAFF
>TRBV6-2/TRBV6-3|many|13|TRBJ1-2|NA
TGTGCCAGCAGTTACGTCGTGGTTTCGGGCTACACCTTC
CASSYVVVSGYTF
>TRBV29-1|few|15|TRBJ2-1|NA
TGCAGCGTGACAGCACAGGGTCTGTCCTACAATGAGCAGTTCTTC
CSVTAQGLSYNEQFF
>TRBV24-1|NA|15|TRBJ2-7|TRBD1
TGTGCCACCAGTGCCCGGGACAGGGTCCCCTACGAGCAGTACTTC
CATSARDRVPYEQYF
>TRBV7-8|NA|12|TRBJ2-1|NA
TGTGCCAGCAGCTTGGGGGCCTTGGGACAGTTCTTC
CASSLGALGQFF
>TRBV28|many|15|TRBJ1-2|TRBD1
TGTGCCAGCAGTTTACTAGGTGACAGGGACTATGGCTACACCTTC
CASSLLGDRDYGYTF
>TRBV10-3|NA|14|TRBJ1-5|TRBD1
TGTGCCATCAGCGCGGGACAGTTGGATCAGCCCCAGCATTTT
CAISAGQLDQPQHF
>TRBV5-1|few|14|TRBJ2-5|NA
TGCGCCAGCAGCTTCCCGGGGCCCCAAGAGACCCAGTACTTC
CASSFPGPQETQYF
>TRBV30|few|15|TRBJ2-5|TRBD2
TGTGCCTGGAGTGTAGGGACTAGCGGGGAAGAGACCCAGTACTTC
CAWSVGTSGEETQYF
>TRBV6-2/TRBV6-3|few|15|TRBJ2-7|TRBD2
TGTGCCAGCAGCTCGAGCGGGAGGCCCAACTACGAGCAGTACTTC
CASSSSGRPNYEQYF
>TRBV5-1|many|13|TRBJ2-7|NA
TGCGCCAGCAGCACCATTCAGGGGGGAGAGCAGTACTTC
CASSTIQGGEQYF
>TRBV6-5|NA|16|TRBJ2-2|TRBD2
TGTGCCAGCAGTTACTGGGGGCTAGCGGGACCAGCGGAGCTGTTTTTT
CASSYWGLAGPAELFF